The entry that follows covers one T cell receptor (beta chain) sequence. This may be a read error: a much more frequent sequence differs by one nucleotide. The data were taken from a study of T cells after yellow fever vaccination. Turning to the study itself: The SMART-Seq v4 Ultra Low Input method served to prepare the low-cell-number fractions.

A process of 5'RACE template switching, which added a universal primer site and UMIs, was used to make TCR cDNA. Via MiXCR, TCRdb re-called the 5' RACE reads, giving one row per CDR3 protein. The table lists about 360,000 distinct CDR3 sequences, approximately 5.7% of them singletons, with about 15% in the top ten. This CDR3 contains 15 residues. Germline V gene data show CDR1 as LGHNA and CDR2 as YSLEER. Source: PBMCs, taken 5 days after the yellow fever booster vaccination. This clonotype was obtained from a man aged 25-45 years who received the YFV17D yellow fever vaccine. This chain joins TRBV4-3 and TRBJ2-7; D is ambiguous. The CDR3 bases are TGCACCAGCAGCCAAGATAGGGATAGCTCCTACGAGCAGTACTTC. It codes for CTSSQDRDSSYEQYF.